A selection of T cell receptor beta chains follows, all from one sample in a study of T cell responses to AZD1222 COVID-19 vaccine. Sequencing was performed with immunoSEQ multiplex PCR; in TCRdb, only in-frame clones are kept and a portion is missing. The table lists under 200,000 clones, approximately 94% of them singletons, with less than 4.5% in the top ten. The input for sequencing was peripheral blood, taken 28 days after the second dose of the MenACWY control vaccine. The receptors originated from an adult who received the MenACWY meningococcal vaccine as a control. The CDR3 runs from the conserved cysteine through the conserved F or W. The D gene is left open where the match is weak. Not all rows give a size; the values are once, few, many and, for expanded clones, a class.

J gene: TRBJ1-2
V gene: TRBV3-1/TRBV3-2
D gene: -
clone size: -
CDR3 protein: CASSPRLGGYGYTF
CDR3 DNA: TGTGCCAGCAGCCCCCGGTTGGGGGGCTATGGCTACACCTTC

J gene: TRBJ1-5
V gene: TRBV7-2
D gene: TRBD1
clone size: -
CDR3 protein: CASSRTGGMRAGNQPQHF
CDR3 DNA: TGTGCCAGCAGCCGGACAGGGGGAATGAGGGCGGGAAATCAGCCCCAGCATTTT

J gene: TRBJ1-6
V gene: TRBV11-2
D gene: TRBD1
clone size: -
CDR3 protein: CASSPRTGGGSPLHF
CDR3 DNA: TGTGCCAGCAGCCCGAGGACAGGCGGGGGTTCACCCCTCCACTTT

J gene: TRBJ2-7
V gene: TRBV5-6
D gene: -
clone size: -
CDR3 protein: CASSLWTPTYEQYF
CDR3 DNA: TGTGCCAGCAGCTTGTGGACACCTACCTACGAGCAGTACTTC

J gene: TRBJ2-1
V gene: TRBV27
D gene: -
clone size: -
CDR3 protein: CASSSLLHNEQFF
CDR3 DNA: TGTGCCAGCAGTTCCCTGCTCCACAATGAGCAGTTCTTC

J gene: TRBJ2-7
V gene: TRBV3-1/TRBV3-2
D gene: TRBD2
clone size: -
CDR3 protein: CASSQDPGGAGNEQYF
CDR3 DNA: TGTGCCAGCAGCCAAGATCCGGGGGGGGCTGGGAACGAGCAGTACTTC

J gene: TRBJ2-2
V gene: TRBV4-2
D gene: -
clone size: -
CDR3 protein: CASRVAAGELFF
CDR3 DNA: TGTGCCAGCAGAGTGGCGGCCGGGGAGCTGTTTTTT

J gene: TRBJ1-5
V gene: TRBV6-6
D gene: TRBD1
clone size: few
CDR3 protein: CASSPYRGRRSNQPQHF
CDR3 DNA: TGTGCCAGCAGTCCTTACAGGGGGCGAAGGAGCAATCAGCCCCAGCATTTT

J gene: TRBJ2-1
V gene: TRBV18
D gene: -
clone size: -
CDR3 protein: CASSGAGTGEQFF
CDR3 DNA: TGTGCCAGCTCAGGGGCAGGGACCGGTGAGCAGTTCTTC

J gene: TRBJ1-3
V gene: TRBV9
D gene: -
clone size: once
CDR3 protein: CASSVGGRDSGNTIYF
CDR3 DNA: TGTGCCAGCAGCGTAGGGGGCAGGGACTCTGGAAACACCATATATTTT

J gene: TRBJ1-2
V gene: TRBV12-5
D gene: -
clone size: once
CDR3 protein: CASGPGASPGYTF
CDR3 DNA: TGTGCTAGTGGTCCAGGGGCCTCTCCTGGCTACACCTTC

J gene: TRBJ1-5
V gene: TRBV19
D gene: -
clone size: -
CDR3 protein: CASSVGPAVPPQHF
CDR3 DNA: TGTGCCAGTTCCGTGGGGCCCGCGGTTCCGCCCCAGCATTTT

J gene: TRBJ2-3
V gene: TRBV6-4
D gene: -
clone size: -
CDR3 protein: CASSDDSTDTQYF
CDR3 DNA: TGTGCCAGCAGTGACGACAGCACAGATACGCAGTATTTT

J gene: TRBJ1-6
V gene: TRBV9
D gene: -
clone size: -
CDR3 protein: CASSEAANNSPLHF
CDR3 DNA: TGTGCCAGCTCCGAAGCAGCGAATAATTCACCCCTCCACTTT

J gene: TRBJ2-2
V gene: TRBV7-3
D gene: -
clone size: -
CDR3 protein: CASSRPPGDTGELFF
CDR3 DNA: TGTGCCAGCAGCCGCCCGCCCGGTGACACCGGGGAGCTGTTTTTT

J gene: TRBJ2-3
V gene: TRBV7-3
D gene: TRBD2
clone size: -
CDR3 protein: CASSPQGTSDDTQYF
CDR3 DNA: TGTGCCAGCAGCCCCCAAGGGACTAGCGATGATACGCAGTATTTT

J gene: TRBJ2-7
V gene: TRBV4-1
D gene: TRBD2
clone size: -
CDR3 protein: CASSSAGLAGKPTYEQYF
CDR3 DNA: TGCGCCAGCAGTTCAGCGGGACTAGCGGGAAAACCGACCTACGAGCAGTACTTC

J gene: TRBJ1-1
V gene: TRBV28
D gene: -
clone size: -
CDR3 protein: CASSLINMNTEAFF
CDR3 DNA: TGTGCCAGCAGTTTAATTAATATGAACACTGAAGCTTTCTTT

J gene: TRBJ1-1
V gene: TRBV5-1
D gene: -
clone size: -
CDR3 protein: CASSPPLTQGTEAFF
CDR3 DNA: TGCGCCAGCAGCCCTCCCCTCACCCAAGGCACTGAAGCTTTCTTT

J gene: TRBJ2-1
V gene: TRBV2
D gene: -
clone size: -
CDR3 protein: CASGDTYNEQFF
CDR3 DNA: TGTGCCAGCGGGGACACTTACAATGAGCAGTTCTTC

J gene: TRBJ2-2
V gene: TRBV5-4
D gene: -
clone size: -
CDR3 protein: CASSLNRGIGAGELFF
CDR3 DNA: TGTGCCAGCAGCTTGAATCGCGGGATCGGAGCCGGGGAGCTGTTTTTT

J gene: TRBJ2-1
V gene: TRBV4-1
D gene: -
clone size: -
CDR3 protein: CASTPGPTGLLNEQFF
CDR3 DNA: TGCGCCAGCACCCCGGGGCCCACGGGTCTCCTCAATGAGCAGTTCTTC

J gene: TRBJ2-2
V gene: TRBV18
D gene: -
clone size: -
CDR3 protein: CASSPRQLYTGELFF
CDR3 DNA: TGTGCCAGCTCACCACGTCAGCTGTACACCGGGGAGCTGTTTTTT